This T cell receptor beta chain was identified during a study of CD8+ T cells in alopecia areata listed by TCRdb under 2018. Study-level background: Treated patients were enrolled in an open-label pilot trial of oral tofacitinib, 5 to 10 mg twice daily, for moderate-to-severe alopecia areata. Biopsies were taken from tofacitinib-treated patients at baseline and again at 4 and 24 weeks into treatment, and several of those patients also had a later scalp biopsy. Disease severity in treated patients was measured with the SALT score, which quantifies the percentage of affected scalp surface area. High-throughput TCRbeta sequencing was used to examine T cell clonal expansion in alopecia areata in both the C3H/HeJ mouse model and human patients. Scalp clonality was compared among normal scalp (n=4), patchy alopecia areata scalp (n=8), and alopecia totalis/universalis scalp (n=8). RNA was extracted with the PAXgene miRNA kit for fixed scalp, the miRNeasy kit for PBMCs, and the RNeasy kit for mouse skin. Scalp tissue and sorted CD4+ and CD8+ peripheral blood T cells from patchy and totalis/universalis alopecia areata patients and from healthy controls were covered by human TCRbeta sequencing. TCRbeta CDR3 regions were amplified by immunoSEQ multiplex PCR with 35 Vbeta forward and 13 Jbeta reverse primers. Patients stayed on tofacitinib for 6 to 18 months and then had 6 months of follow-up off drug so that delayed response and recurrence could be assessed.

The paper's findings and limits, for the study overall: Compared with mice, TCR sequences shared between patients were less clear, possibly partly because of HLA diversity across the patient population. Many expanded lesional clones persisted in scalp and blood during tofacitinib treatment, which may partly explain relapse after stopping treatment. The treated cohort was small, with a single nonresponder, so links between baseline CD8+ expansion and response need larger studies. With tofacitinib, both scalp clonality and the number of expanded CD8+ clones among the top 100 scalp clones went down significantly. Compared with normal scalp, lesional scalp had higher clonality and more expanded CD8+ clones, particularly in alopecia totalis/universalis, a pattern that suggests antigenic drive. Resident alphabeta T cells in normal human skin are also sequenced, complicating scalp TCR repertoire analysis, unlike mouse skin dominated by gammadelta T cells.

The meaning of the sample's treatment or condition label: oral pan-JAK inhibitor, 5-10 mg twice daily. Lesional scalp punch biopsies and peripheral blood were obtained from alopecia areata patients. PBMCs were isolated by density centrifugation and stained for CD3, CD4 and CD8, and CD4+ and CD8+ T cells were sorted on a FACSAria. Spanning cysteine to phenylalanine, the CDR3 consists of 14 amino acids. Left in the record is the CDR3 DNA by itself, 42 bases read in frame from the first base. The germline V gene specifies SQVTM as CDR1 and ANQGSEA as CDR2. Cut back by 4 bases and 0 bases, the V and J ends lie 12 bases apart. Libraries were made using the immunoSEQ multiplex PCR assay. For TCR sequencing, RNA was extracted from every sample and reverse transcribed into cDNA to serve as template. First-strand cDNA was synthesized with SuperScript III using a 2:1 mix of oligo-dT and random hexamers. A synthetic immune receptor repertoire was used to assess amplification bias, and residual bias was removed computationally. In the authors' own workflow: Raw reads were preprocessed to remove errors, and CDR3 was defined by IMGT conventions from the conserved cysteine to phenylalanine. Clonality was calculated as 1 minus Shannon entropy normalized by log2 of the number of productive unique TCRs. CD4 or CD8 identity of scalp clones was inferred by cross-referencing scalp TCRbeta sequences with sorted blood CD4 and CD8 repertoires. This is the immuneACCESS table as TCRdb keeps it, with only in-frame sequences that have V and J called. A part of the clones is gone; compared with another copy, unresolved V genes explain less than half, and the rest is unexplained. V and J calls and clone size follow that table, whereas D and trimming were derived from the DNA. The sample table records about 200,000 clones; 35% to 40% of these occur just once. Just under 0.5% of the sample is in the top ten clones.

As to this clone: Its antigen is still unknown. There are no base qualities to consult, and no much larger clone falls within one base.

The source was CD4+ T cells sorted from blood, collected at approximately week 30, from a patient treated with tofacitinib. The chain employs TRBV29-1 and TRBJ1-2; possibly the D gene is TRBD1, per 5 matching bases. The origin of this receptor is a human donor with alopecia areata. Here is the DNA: TGCAGCGTTGTTGTAGGGGAGGCTAACTATGGCTACACCTTC. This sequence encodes CSVVVGEANYGYTF.